The 23 T cell receptor beta chains in this list originate from one sample, sequenced in a study of blood T cells in healthy people across ages. A second PCR, run for roughly 7 to 11 cycles, used a sample-barcoded 5' primer plus a J-beta primer mix. Using its own MiXCR run on the 5' RACE reads, TCRdb lists one record per CDR3 protein. Here the sample spans 1.5 million to 2 million distinct CDR3 sequences, roughly a third being singletons. The specimen sequenced was blood. The receptors here all came from a woman in her twenties or thirties in good health.

Concerning this clonotype: This sequence may be a read error, since a much larger clone differs from it by one base. The rearrangement joins TRBV18 to TRBJ2-7, with D hard to call. The V gene's germline CDR1 is KGHSH and CDR2 LQKENI. The V gene lost 0 bases and the J gene lost 12 bases, with 15 bases spanning the gap. The CDR3 consists of 13 residues. The DNA of the CDR3 is TGTGCCAGCTCACCACCAGCTCAAGAGACCCGGTACTTC. It is translated as CASSPPAQETRYF.

This clonotype has only a few counts. The chain links TRBV4-2 to TRBJ1-4; 7 nucleotides align to TRBD1. This CDR3 region has 14 residues. With 3 bases clipped from V and 9 bases from J, the junction kept 7 bases outside the gene matches. Germline CDR1 reads LGHNA; CDR2 reads YNFKEQ. CDR3 residues: CASSQRQGGKKLFF. As DNA, the CDR3 is TGTGCCAGCAGCCAGAGACAGGGAGGGAAAAAACTGTTTTTT.

This chain links TRBV6-6 with TRBJ1-5; D is unclear. The V end lost 2 bases, the J end lost 4 bases, and 6 bases lay between the germline ends. Per the germline V gene, CDR1 is MNHNY and CDR2 is SVGAGI (reference sequence). The CDR3 consists of 13 residues. CDR3 in DNA: TGTGCCAGCAGTTACGAGGAGAATCAGCCCCAGCATTTT. Translating gives CASSYEENQPQHF.

The chain couples TRBV5-6 to TRBJ1-2; D remains ambiguous. Germline CDR1 reads SGHDT; CDR2 reads YYEEEE. The germline V and J ends were trimmed by 1 base and 4 bases, with 8 bases remaining between them. The CDR3 is 13 amino acids. The CDR3 nucleotides are TGTGCCAGCAGCTTGCCGGACCTCTATGGCTACACCTTC. The encoded protein is CASSLPDLYGYTF.

Only a few counts were recorded for this clonotype. The chain combines TRBV24-1 with TRBJ2-1; 9 nucleotides align to TRBD1. The assigned J gene may be wrong: the sequence end matches TRBJ2-7 better. Germline CDR1 reads KGHDR; CDR2 reads SFDVKD. The CDR3 has 14 residues. CDR3 in DNA: TGTGCCACCAGTGACGGACAGGGGTGGAATGAGCAGTACTTC. It encodes CATSDGQGWNEQYF.

This chain links TRBV11-2 with TRBJ2-1; TRBD2 agrees at 10 bases. Germline V gene sequence: CDR1 SGHAT, CDR2 FQNNGV. CDR3 length: 16 residues. The V and J ends lost 1 base and 7 bases, in that order; junction bases with no gene match: 7. DNA of the CDR3: TGTGCCAGCAGCTTAGTGCCGGCTAGCGGGAGAAATGAGCAGTTCTTC. This codes for CASSLVPASGRNEQFF.

The rearrangement joins TRBV28 to TRBJ2-3; TRBD2 aligns across 11 bases. J was trimmed by 3 bases and V by 3 bases; bases with no gene match: 11. The germline V gene encodes CDR1 MDHEN and CDR2 SYDVKM. This CDR3 spans 18 amino acids. The CDR3 DNA sequence: TGTGCCAGCAGTTTTTTTGACCCGACTAGCGGGACGACAGATACGCAGTATTTT. Protein product: CASSFFDPTSGTTDTQYF.

This chain joins TRBV2 and TRBJ2-5; D could derive from TRBD1 or TRBD2 (7 bases each). The V end was cut by 10 bases, the J end by 9 bases, with 21 bases between. Germline V gives CDR1 SNHLY, CDR2 FYNNEI. This CDR3 is 13 amino acids long. This CDR3 reads CATLRGGQWAQYF. In DNA, the CDR3 is TGTGCCACGCTCAGGGGGGGCCAGTGGGCCCAGTACTTC.

The J gene is TRBJ2-7, the V gene TRBV20-1; no reliable D call. V was clipped by 0 bases and J by 4 bases, with 13 bases between them. The CDR3 is 14 residues long. CDR1 is DFQATT and CDR2 is SNEGSKA in the germline V gene (reference sequence). CDR3 nucleotide sequence: TGCAGTGCTAGAGACGGTGCTAGGGAATACGAGCAGTACTTC. Translated, it gives CSARDGAREYEQYF.

This clonotype came up a few times. A read error is possible here, since a much larger clone lies one base away. V usage is TRBV9 and J usage is TRBJ2-7; no reliable D call. The CDR3 length is 12 residues. Trimming took 3 bases from V and 3 from J, leaving 7 bases between them. CDR1 SGDLS and CDR2 YYNGEE come from the germline V gene. In nucleotides, the CDR3 is TGTGCCAGCAGCGCGTGGGGCTACGAGCAGTACTTC. Translation gives CASSAWGYEQYF.

The table lists this clonotype with a few counts. The V and J genes are TRBV11-2 and TRBJ2-3, with TRBD2 identical over 10 bases. CDR1 is SGHAT and CDR2 is FQNNGV in the germline V gene. V dropped 1 base and J dropped 6; count of bases not matched to a gene: 7. The CDR3 runs 16 residues. The DNA for the CDR3 is TGTGCCAGCAGCTTAGGGTTACTAGCGGGGTCGGATACGCAGTATTTT. Encoded protein: CASSLGLLAGSDTQYF.

The V call is TRBV9, the J call TRBJ2-1, with D hard to call. The V gene lost 0 bases and the J gene lost 8 bases, with 12 bases spanning the gap. Germline CDR1 SGDLS, CDR2 YYNGEE. This CDR3 has 14 amino acids. The CDR3 protein is CASSVEGPLDEQFF. The DNA for the CDR3 is TGTGCCAGCAGCGTAGAAGGGCCGCTCGATGAGCAGTTCTTC. Together with reference TRBV9 and TRBJ2-1, the CDR3 gives the full variable domain: DSGVTQTPKHLITATGQRVTLRCSPRSGDLSVYWYQQSLDQGLQFLIQYYNGEERAKGNILERFSAQQFPDLHSELNLSSLELGDSALYFCASSVEGPLDEQFFGPGTRLTVL.

The chain links TRBV7-2 to TRBJ2-5, with D uncertain. The CDR3 is made up of 17 amino acids. Germline V CDR1 and CDR2: SGHTA, FQGNSA. V lost 1 base and J 4 bases, leaving 19 bases between the germline ends. Here the CDR3 DNA reads TGTGCCAGCAGCTTAGGGGCCTTGGCCAGTTTGCTAGAGACCCAGTACTTC. Its protein is CASSLGALASLLETQYF.

About this clonotype itself: One end of the junction does not line up with germline, which may come from a read error. The rearrangement links TRBV30 to TRBJ1-2; tentatively, D is TRBD1 (5 bases). CDR3 length: 15 amino acids. The germline CDR1 and CDR2 sequences are GTSNPN and SVGIG (reference sequence). Here the CDR3 DNA reads TGTACCTGGAGTCCCACGAGTGGGGGGTACTATGGCTACACCTTC. Translation: CTWSPTSGGYYGYTF.

This clonotype was seen once. The J gene is TRBJ2-3, the V gene TRBV6-1, with 9 bases that match TRBD1. This CDR3 contains 16 residues. Germline values: CDR1 MNHNS, CDR2 SASEGT. With 6 bases clipped from V and 4 bases from J, the junction kept 11 bases outside the gene matches. The CDR3 region has the DNA TGTGCCAGCAGAACCAGGACAGGGGAAGGGGCAGATACGCAGTATTTT. Translated: CASRTRTGEGADTQYF.

Concerning this clonotype itself: A junction end diverges from the germline sequence, so it may reflect a read error. The chain has TRBV7-2 and TRBJ2-1, with 10 bases lining up with TRBD2. This CDR3 has 18 amino acids. The germline V gene encodes CDR1 SGHTA and CDR2 FQGNSA. CDR3: CAGSLASGGLPSYNEQFF. The CDR3 nucleotides read TGTGCCGGCAGCTTAGCTAGCGGGGGACTTCCCTCCTACAATGAGCAGTTCTTC.

The chain carries TRBV20-1 and TRBJ2-5; TRBD1 or TRBD2 may be the D gene (5 bases each). CDR3 length equals 15 residues. Deletions cut 1 base from V and 3 bases from J, with 15 bases between. CDR1 and CDR2 (germline): DFQATT, SNEGSKA (reference sequence). CDR3 bases: TGCAGTGCTAGAGTTCCGGGGCCGAACAAAGAGACCCAGTACTTC. Translated: CSARVPGPNKETQYF.

This clonotype was detected only a few times. The chain links TRBV5-1 to TRBJ2-3, with 8 bases aligning to TRBD2. The germline V gene has CDR1 SGHRS and CDR2 YFSETQ. The V and J ends lost 0 bases and 4 bases, in that order; junction bases with no gene match: 4. The CDR3 extends over 15 amino acids. The CDR3 spells CASSLGATSADTQYF. CDR3 coding DNA: TGCGCCAGCAGCTTGGGGGCGACTAGCGCAGATACGCAGTATTTT.

On this clonotype itself: Relative to the germline gene, one junction end is altered; a read error may explain this. The chain couples TRBV20-1 to TRBJ2-3; D might be TRBD1 or TRBD2, each matching 5 bases. CDR3 length equals 14 residues. Germline V lookup: CDR1 DFQATT, CDR2 SNEGSKA (reference sequence). The CDR3 nucleotides read TGCAGTGCTAGTGAGGGGCACCTCACAGGTACGCAGTATTTT. It yields the protein CSASEGHLTGTQYF.

This clonotype was seen a handful of times. J is TRBJ2-1 and V is TRBV6-4; D is possibly TRBD1 or TRBD2 (6 bases each). The V end lost 8 bases, the J end lost 2 bases, and 13 bases lay between the germline ends. There are 14 residues in the CDR3. Looked up from germline, CDR1 is MRHNA and CDR2 is SNTAGT. The CDR3 region is CASAAGQPYNEQFF. The CDR3, as DNA: TGTGCCAGCGCCGCGGGACAACCCTACAATGAGCAGTTCTTC.

The J gene is TRBJ2-1, the V gene TRBV7-3; TRBD2 is a possible D gene (6 bases). The CDR3 has 15 residues. Trimming took 5 bases from V and 12 from J, leaving 23 bases between them. Germline V gene lookup returns CDR1 SGHTA and CDR2 FQGTGA. CDR3 protein: CASSPWVAALRGQFF. The CDR3 DNA follows: TGTGCCAGCAGCCCATGGGTAGCGGCTCTGAGGGGGCAGTTCTTC.

This clonotype was seen more than once but under ten times. The chain carries TRBV5-6 and TRBJ2-1; 12 positions agree with TRBD2. The CDR3 length is 20 residues. The V and J ends lost 4 bases and 9 bases, in that order; junction bases with no gene match: 23. Germline CDR1 and CDR2: SGHDT and YYEEEE. CDR3 region: CASSRRSGTSGFLPRSEQFF. The CDR3 DNA reads TGTGCCAGCAGCAGACGCTCCGGGACTAGCGGGTTCTTACCCCGCAGTGAGCAGTTCTTC.

This clonotype was counted many times. The rearrangement joins TRBV12-3 or TRBV12-4 to TRBJ2-5; 8 positions agree with TRBD2. J was trimmed by 4 bases and V by 5 bases; bases with no gene match: 3. CDR3 length: 13 residues. The CDR3 is CASSSGRTETQYF. For the CDR3, the DNA is TGTGCCAGCAGTAGCGGGAGAACAGAGACCCAGTACTTC.